The 27 T cell receptor beta chains given below trace back to one sample, sequenced in a study of cytotoxic CD8 clonotypes in ibrutinib-treated CLL. Libraries were prepared by immunoSEQ multiplex PCR; TCRdb keeps only in-frame clonotypes and omits some of them. The sample gives around 40,000 clones, about 64% of which show up once; over 15% is in the top ten. The material was PBMCs, obtained at disease progression, from a patient treated with ibrutinib. These receptors were obtained from a human donor with chronic lymphocytic leukemia.

V gene TRBV7-8 combines with J gene TRBJ2-7; D remains unclear. The germline V gene encodes CDR1 SGHVS and CDR2 FQNEAQ. This CDR3 has 14 residues. Trimming left V 1 base short and J 6 bases short, with 13 bases between. This CDR3 reads CASSLVPVAGEQYF. Written as DNA, the CDR3 is TGTGCCAGCAGCTTAGTCCCCGTGGCCGGCGAGCAGTACTTC.

The CDR3 loop is CASSFGLAGGLGETQYF. The DNA of the CDR3 is TGTGCCAGCAGCTTCGGACTAGCGGGGGGGCTAGGAGAGACCCAGTACTTC. J is TRBJ2-5 and V is TRBV2, with 15 positions matching TRBD2. The CDR3 is 17 amino acids. V lost 6 bases to trimming and J lost 4 bases; unmatched junction nucleotides: 9. Germline values: CDR1 SNHLY, CDR2 FYNNEI.

The chain couples TRBV10-3 to TRBJ1-3; maybe TRBD1 (5 bases). Trimming removed 2 bases at V and 7 bases at J, with 12 bases between. This CDR3 has 14 amino acids. Germline-derived CDR1 and CDR2 are ENHRY and SYGVKD. The chain's CDR3 is CAISEQGSRNTIYF. CDR3 bases: TGTGCCATCAGTGAGCAGGGTTCCCGGAACACCATATATTTT.

This clone was seen a few times. V is TRBV19 and J is TRBJ2-5, with D possibly matching TRBD1 (5 bases). In germline, CDR1 is LNHDA, CDR2 SQIVND (reference sequence). The CDR3 has 12 residues. Trimming took off 9 bases at V and 1 base at J, with 9 bases between the two ends. The CDR3 sequence: CASTDSQETQYF. The CDR3 nucleotides are TGTGCCAGCACTGACAGCCAAGAGACCCAGTACTTC.

The chain links TRBV5-1 to TRBJ1-5; perhaps TRBD1 as D (5 bases). Germline CDR1 and CDR2: SGHRS and YFSETQ. The CDR3 runs to 15 residues. Trimming took 4 bases from V and 2 from J, leaving 13 bases between them. This CDR3 reads CASSPGGLGNQPQHF. The CDR3 DNA reads TGCGCCAGCAGCCCGGGGGGTTTGGGCAATCAGCCCCAGCATTTT.

The chain has TRBV2 and TRBJ1-3; D is uncertain. Per the germline V gene, CDR1 is SNHLY and CDR2 is FYNNEI. The CDR3 is made up of 15 amino acids. V was clipped by 6 bases and J by 1 base, with 13 bases between them. Written as DNA, the CDR3 is TGTGCCAGCAGGACCGGGTCCACATCTGGAAACACCATATATTTT. Translating gives CASRTGSTSGNTIYF.

This clone was detected once. The chain has TRBV9 and TRBJ2-2; the D gene could be TRBD1 or TRBD2 (5 bases each). Germline V gene data show CDR1 as SGDLS and CDR2 as YYNGEE. Trimming pared 4 bases from V and 1 base from J, leaving 8 bases between. This CDR3 region has 14 residues. The CDR3 here is CASSRDGNTGELFF. CDR3 bases: TGTGCCAGCAGCCGGGACGGGAACACCGGGGAGCTGTTTTTT.

The chain recombines TRBV6-1 with TRBJ2-3; 7 positions match TRBD1. J lost 2 bases, V lost 5 bases, and 4 bases had no gene match. The CDR3 has 14 amino acids. Per the germline V gene, CDR1 is MNHNS and CDR2 is SASEGT. CDR3 protein: CASSRDSNTDTQYF. CDR3 DNA: TGTGCCAGCAGTCGGGACAGCAACACAGATACGCAGTATTTT.

The chain uses TRBV14 and TRBJ2-7; no clear D. Deletions cut 1 base from V and 3 bases from J, with 4 bases between. There are 12 residues in the CDR3. CDR1 and CDR2 (germline): SGHDN, FVKESK. The CDR3: CASSQGNYEQYF. CDR3 DNA: TGTGCCAGCAGCCAAGGGAACTACGAGCAGTACTTC.

The chain is built from TRBV5-1 and TRBJ2-5; D is ambiguous. The V end lost 0 bases, the J end lost 3 bases, and 15 bases lay between the germline ends. CDR1 is SGHRS, CDR2 YFSETQ, per germline. The length of the CDR3 is 16 residues. CDR3 residues: CASSLGFRSAEETQYF. The DNA for the CDR3 is TGCGCCAGCAGCTTGGGTTTCAGGTCCGCAGAAGAGACCCAGTACTTC. The entire variable domain, with the rest obtained from reference TRBV5-1 and TRBJ2-5, is as follows: KAGVTQTPRYLIKTRGQQVTLSCSPISGHRSVSWYQQTPGQGLQFLFEYFSETQRNKGNFPGRFSGRQFSNSRSEMNVSTLELGDSALYLCASSLGFRSAEETQYFGPGTRLLVL.

The CDR3 coding sequence is TGTGCCAGCAGCTCTGCAGGGGTCTCGGGTGAGCAGTTCTTC. Translation: CASSSAGVSGEQFF. The rearrangement uses TRBV5-4 and TRBJ2-1, with D possibly being TRBD1 (6 bases). CDR1 is SGHNT and CDR2 is YYREEE in the germline V gene (reference sequence). Trimming shortened V by 3 bases and J by 9 bases, and 16 bases separated the two germline ends. This CDR3 comprises 14 residues. Drawing the rest from reference TRBV5-4 and TRBJ2-1, the complete variable domain is ETGVTQSPTHLIKTRGQQVTLRCSSQSGHNTVSWYQQALGQGPQFIFQYYREEENGRGNFPPRFSGLQFPNYSSELNVNALELDDSALYLCASSSAGVSGEQFFGPGTRLTVL.

This clone has only one observation. This chain links TRBV2 with TRBJ1-2, with unresolved D. The length of the CDR3 is 13 residues. The V end lost 7 bases, the J end lost 8 bases, and 17 bases lay between the germline ends. Germline V gene lookup returns CDR1 SNHLY and CDR2 FYNNEI. CDR3 nucleotide sequence: TGTGCCAGCACCTTCGCGGTAATCAAAGGCTACACCTTC. It is translated as CASTFAVIKGYTF.

The genes are TRBV5-1 and TRBJ1-5; a weak D match, TRBD1 (6 bases). The CDR3 runs 15 residues. Per germline, CDR1 SGHRS and CDR2 YFSETQ. The V gene lost 4 bases and the J gene lost 2 bases, with 13 bases spanning the gap. CDR3 region: CASSPAGGRNQPQHF. The CDR3 coding sequence is TGCGCCAGCAGCCCAGCCGGGGGGCGCAATCAGCCCCAGCATTTT.

The rearrangement uses TRBV14 and TRBJ1-2; D remains ambiguous. The ends were cut back, 0 bases at V and 8 bases at J, with 10 bases in the middle. CDR3 length: 13 amino acids. CDR1 is SGHDN and CDR2 is FVKESK in the germline V gene. CDR3 region: CASSQDRRRGYTF. The CDR3 nucleotides read TGTGCCAGCAGCCAAGATCGGCGTCGGGGCTACACCTTC. The whole variable domain, remainder taken from reference TRBV14 and TRBJ1-2, is EAGVTQFPSHSVIEKGQTVTLRCDPISGHDNLYWYRRVMGKEIKFLLHFVKESKQDESGMPNNRFLAERTGGTYSTLKVQPAELEDSGVYFCASSQDRRRGYTFGSGTRLTVV.

This chain joins TRBV7-8 and TRBJ2-7; D unresolved. CDR3 length: 16 residues. Trimming removed 1 base from V and 7 bases from J, with 20 bases in between. Germline V gives CDR1 SGHVS, CDR2 FQNEAQ. The CDR3 DNA is TGTGCCAGCAGCTTAGAGAGGCTAGAACACCATTTGGAGCAGTACTTC. Translating it yields CASSLERLEHHLEQYF.

The chain joins TRBV4-2 to TRBJ1-3, with 10 bases identical to TRBD1. The CDR3 is 15 residues long. With 1 base clipped from V and 4 bases from J, the junction kept 1 base outside the gene matches. Germline V gene lookup returns CDR1 LGHNA and CDR2 YNFKEQ. The CDR3 bases are TGTGCCAGCAGCCAAGGACAGGGGGCGGGAAACACCATATATTTT. Translating gives CASSQGQGAGNTIYF.

This sequence joins TRBV11-2 and TRBJ2-3; 8 nucleotides line up with TRBD2. The V and J ends lost 5 bases and 6 bases, in that order; junction bases with no gene match: 10. The CDR3 totals 15 residues. From germline, CDR1 is SGHAT and CDR2 FQNNGV. The DNA for the CDR3 is TGTGCCAGCAGCCCAGCGGGGGCCCGCGGGGATACGCAGTATTTT. Its protein product is CASSPAGARGDTQYF. The complete variable domain, with remaining parts taken from reference TRBV11-2 and TRBJ2-3, reads EAGVAQSPRYKIIEKRQSVAFWCNPISGHATLYWYQQILGQGPKLLIQFQNNGVVDDSQLPKDRFSAERLKGVDSTLKIQPAKLEDSAVYLCASSPAGARGDTQYFGPGTRLTVL.

The chain links TRBV28 to TRBJ1-5, with D tentatively TRBD1 (6 bases). The germline V gene encodes CDR1 MDHEN and CDR2 SYDVKM. This CDR3 contains 14 residues. Trimming pared 4 bases from V and 5 bases from J, leaving 12 bases between. For the CDR3, the DNA is TGTGCCAGCAGTTCAGGACAGTTGGATCAGCCCCAGCATTTT. Protein product: CASSSGQLDQPQHF.

The V and J genes are TRBV5-5 and TRBJ1-1, with D possibly TRBD1 on 5 matching bases. Trimming cost V 4 bases and J 3 bases, with 10 bases left between them. The length of the CDR3 is 13 residues. CDR1 and CDR2 from the germline V gene are SGHKS and YYEKEE (reference sequence). Here the CDR3 reads CASSRGDDTEAFF. DNA for the CDR3: TGTGCCAGCAGCCGGGGGGACGACACTGAAGCTTTCTTT.

The chain uses TRBV7-9 and TRBJ1-5, with a possible D match to TRBD1 (6 bases). With 4 bases removed from V and 7 bases from J, the gap between germline ends came to 17 bases. Per germline, CDR1 SEHNR and CDR2 FQNEAQ (reference sequence). The CDR3 totals 15 residues. CDR3 protein: CASSSSGAGDQPQHF. The CDR3 nucleotides read TGTGCCAGCAGCTCCTCCGGGGCAGGGGACCAGCCCCAGCATTTT. Combining the CDR3 with reference TRBV7-9 and TRBJ1-5 gives the whole variable domain DTGVSQNPRHKITKRGQNVTFRCDPISEHNRLYWYRQTLGQGPEFLTYFQNEAQLEKSRLLSDRFSAERPKGSFSTLEIQRTEQGDSAMYLCASSSSGAGDQPQHFGDGTRLSIL.

The V call is TRBV7-8, the J call TRBJ1-1, with D tentatively TRBD1 (6 bases). Trimming removed 6 bases from V and 7 bases from J, with 12 bases in between. The CDR3 has 12 amino acids. CDR1 SGHVS and CDR2 FQNEAQ come from the germline V gene. CDR3 coding DNA: TGTGCCAGCAGTGCGGGGGCTGTTGAAGCTTTCTTT. This codes for CASSAGAVEAFF.

The V call is TRBV6-5, the J call TRBJ1-2, with TRBD1 as a possible D gene (6 bases). The germline CDR1 and CDR2 sequences are MNHEY and SVGAGI. The CDR3 is made up of 11 amino acids. With 5 bases removed from V and 10 bases from J, the gap between germline ends came to 11 bases. Here the CDR3 DNA reads TGTGCCAGCAGTGAATGGACAGACTACACCTTC. Its translation: CASSEWTDYTF.

This rearrangement joins TRBV10-2 to TRBJ2-2, with D uncertain. This CDR3 has 13 residues. The germline V and J ends were trimmed by 3 bases and 6 bases, with 8 bases remaining between them. Germline lookup yields CDR1 WSHSY and CDR2 SAAADI. The CDR3 sequence: CASSDELPGELFF. In DNA, the CDR3 is TGCGCCAGCAGTGACGAGTTGCCCGGGGAGCTGTTTTTT.

Here the CDR3 reads CASSLGRGSGGYTF. As DNA, the CDR3 is TGTGCCAGCAGCTTAGGAAGGGGCTCGGGCGGCTACACCTTC. The rearrangement uses TRBV11-2 and TRBJ1-2; tentative D call: TRBD1 (5 bases). The V end lost 1 base, the J end lost 8 bases, and 14 bases lay between the germline ends. CDR1 is SGHAT, CDR2 FQNNGV, per germline. This CDR3 region has 14 residues.

The chain links TRBV5-4 to TRBJ2-1, with TRBD1 matching over 10 bases. V lost 3 bases, J lost 5 bases, and 5 bases stayed unmatched. Germline V CDR1 and CDR2: SGHNT, YYREEE (reference sequence). This CDR3 has 15 residues. The CDR3 sequence is CASSSTGTGDNEQFF. DNA of the CDR3: TGTGCCAGCAGCTCCACCGGGACAGGGGACAATGAGCAGTTCTTC.

The genes are TRBV6-5 and TRBJ2-7, with a tentative D call TRBD2 (5 bases). This CDR3 has 15 amino acids. Trimming took off 2 bases at V and 0 bases at J, with 11 bases between the two ends. The germline V gene has CDR1 MNHEY and CDR2 SVGAGI. The CDR3 nucleotides are TGTGCCAGCAGTTACACAGCGGAACCCTCCTACGAGCAGTACTTC. It specifies CASSYTAEPSYEQYF.

The rearrangement joins TRBV25-1 to TRBJ2-7, with D uncertain. In germline, CDR1 is MGHDK, CDR2 SYGVNS. V was cut by 2 bases and J by 5 bases, with 4 bases left in between. The CDR3 is 11 residues long. CDR3 residues: CASSERNEQYF. In DNA form, the CDR3 reads TGTGCCAGCAGTGAAAGGAACGAGCAGTACTTC.